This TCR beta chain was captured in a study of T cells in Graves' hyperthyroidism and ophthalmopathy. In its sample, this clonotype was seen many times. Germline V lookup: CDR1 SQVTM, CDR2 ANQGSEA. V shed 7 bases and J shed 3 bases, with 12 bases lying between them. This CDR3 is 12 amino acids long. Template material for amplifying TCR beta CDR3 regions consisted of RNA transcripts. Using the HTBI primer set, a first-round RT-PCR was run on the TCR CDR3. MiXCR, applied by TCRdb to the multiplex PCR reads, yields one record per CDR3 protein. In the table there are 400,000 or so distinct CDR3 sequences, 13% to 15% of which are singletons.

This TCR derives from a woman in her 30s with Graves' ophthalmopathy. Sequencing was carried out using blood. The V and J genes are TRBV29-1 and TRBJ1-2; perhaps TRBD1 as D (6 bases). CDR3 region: CSADRTYYGYTF. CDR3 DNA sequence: TGCAGCGCAGACAGGACTTACTATGGCTACACCTTC.